Given below is one T cell receptor (beta chain) in context. Its antigen is unknown. The germline gene is not matched at one end of the junction; a read error may be the cause. These data come from a study of T cell responses to AZD1222 COVID-19 vaccine (dated by TCRdb to the early 2020s). As for the study more broadly: TCR sequencing covered 230 to 250 trial participants: approximately 200 given two doses of AZD1222 and around 26 given two doses of MenACWY control vaccine. Trial participants were enrolled by age into subgroups of 18-55, 56-69 and 70-plus years, and around 140, 26 and 57 TCR-sequenced participants, respectively, were included in these subgroups. Results the study describes overall, beyond this receptor: The 56-69-year group was small, and its depth increase did not reach significance, likely because of low power. Because no samples from the day 14 peak response were available, repertoires could be characterized only after the peak T cell response. After two AZD1222 doses, both the breadth and the depth of spike-specific TCRs were significantly higher than at day 0 and than in MenACWY recipients. Only five to seven AZD1222 recipients were SARS-CoV-2 seropositive at baseline, limiting conclusions about previously exposed vaccinees. Nearly half of unique spike-specific TCRs reportedly recognized epitopes outside regions mutated in the B.1.351 and B.1.1.7 variants. Most participants were white British and females outnumbered males, and the authors suggested that clonal diversity may have been underestimated. The vaccine-associated CD4 TCRs covered the entire spike protein, and the dominant responses fell in regions 160-218 and 743-854.

The CDR3 regions of human TCRbeta chains were analyzed by immunosequencing. Per the authors' processing: TCRs in the repertoires were compared against a reference library of SARS-CoV-2-specific TCRs that had been generated with the MIRA antigen-specificity platform. Breadth was defined as the fraction of unique TCRs that were SARS-CoV-2-associated. Depth was defined as the fraction of total T cells that were SARS-CoV-2-associated. Each spike-specific TCR was assigned to its reactive spike region and to a CD4 or CD8 class using the MIRA data. Log10-transformed breadth and depth values were compared by one-way ANOVA with Sidak's multiple comparisons tests. TCRdb holds this immuneACCESS table with in-frame rearrangements only. Some clones are missing; in checked studies, unresolved V genes explain under half, and the rest has no known cause. Clone size and the V and J calls come from that table; the DNA yielded D and trimming. The sample has 110,000 to 150,000 clones on record, around 90% of them singletons. Over 3% of the sample lies in the top ten.

In the paper's terms, the time point label means: about 28 days (+/-7) after the second vaccine dose. AZD1222 recipients given second doses at about 4 weeks or at about 12 weeks were pooled, since spike-specific TCR depth and breadth were not found to differ between the two schedules. Vaccinee samples came from UK trials COV001 and COV002, including a single-blind randomized controlled phase 2/3 trial of AZD1222 (ChAdOx1 nCoV-19) in healthy adults. Trial participant PBMC samples were collected at day 0 and day 28 after the second dose for TCRbeta chain sequencing. The germline V gene provides CDR1 MNHEY and CDR2 SVGEGT. Taken from cysteine to phenylalanine, the CDR3 has 15 residues. CDR3 DNA is the only sequence kept; it has 45 bases, read in frame from the first base.

The chain is assembled from TRBV6-2 or TRBV6-3 and TRBJ2-1; 13 nucleotides in the junction match TRBD2. The receptor was isolated from an adult who received the AZD1222 COVID-19 vaccine. Source: peripheral blood, taken 28 days after the second AZD1222 dose. The CDR3 has the sequence CASSYSRTSGSEQFF. The sequence in DNA is TGTGCCAGCAGCTACTCCCGGACTAGCGGGAGTGAGCAGTTCTTC.